One and the same sample provided the 23 T cell receptor beta chains below, sequenced in a study of blood T cell repertoires in COVID-19 (TCRdb year 2020). Library preparation used the immunoSEQ multiplex PCR assay. The table comes from immuneACCESS by way of TCRdb, which keeps in-frame sequences with V and J called. Part of the clones is missing from these tables; in studies checked, under half for an unresolved V gene and the rest for unknown reasons. The sample table holds hundreds of thousands of clones, of which about four fifths were seen once. About 8.1% of the sample is taken by the ten largest. Material: peripheral blood. The receptor set was obtained from a man older than 75 with acute or convalescent COVID-19.

This sequence joins TRBV11-2 and TRBJ1-1; 8 nucleotides line up with TRBD1. Losses at the gene ends were 4 bases for V and 0 bases for J; bases not matched to a gene: 1. The CDR3 runs to 14 residues. Per germline, CDR1 SGHAT and CDR2 FQNNGV. CDR3 protein: CASSSDRVNTEAFF. CDR3 DNA sequence: TGTGCCAGCAGCTCGGACAGGGTGAACACTGAAGCTTTCTTT. Full variable domain (missing parts from reference TRBV11-2 and TRBJ1-1): EAGVAQSPRYKIIEKRQSVAFWCNPISGHATLYWYQQILGQGPKLLIQFQNNGVVDDSQLPKDRFSAERLKGVDSTLKIQPAKLEDSAVYLCASSSDRVNTEAFFGQGTRLTVV.

The rearrangement uses TRBV18 and TRBJ2-7; no clear D gene. The V gene lost 5 bases and the J gene lost 2 bases, with 7 bases spanning the gap. The CDR3 extends over 12 amino acids. Looked up from germline, CDR1 is KGHSH and CDR2 is LQKENI. The CDR3 bases are TGTGCCAGCTCATTCACACCCTACGAGCAGTACTTC. Translated: CASSFTPYEQYF.

The J gene is TRBJ1-2, the V gene TRBV19; D possibly corresponds to TRBD1 (6 bases). The CDR3 is made up of 16 amino acids. V was clipped by 5 bases and J by 2 bases, with 18 bases between them. Germline values: CDR1 LNHDA, CDR2 SQIVND (reference sequence). CDR3 coding DNA: TGTGCCAGTAGTCTGGGGGCACCTGCCGTGAACTATGGCTACACCTTC. Its protein product is CASSLGAPAVNYGYTF.

The chain couples TRBV27 to TRBJ1-4; D is unresolved. Trimming removed 9 bases at V and 0 bases at J, with 11 bases between. CDR3 length: 14 residues. Germline V gene sequence: CDR1 MNHEY, CDR2 SMNVEV (reference sequence). CDR3 residues: CASRRFATNEKLFF. The CDR3 bases are TGTGCCAGTAGGAGGTTCGCAACTAATGAAAAACTGTTTTTT.

V and J are TRBV29-1 and TRBJ1-2; D not resolved. In germline, CDR1 is SQVTM, CDR2 ANQGSEA. V dropped 5 bases and J dropped 0 bases, with 16 bases sitting between them. There are 15 residues in the CDR3. The CDR3 DNA reads TGCAGCGTTCACTCGCGGGGTATATCTAACTATGGCTACACCTTC. Its protein is CSVHSRGISNYGYTF.

This clone showed up just a few times. The V call is TRBV7-9, the J call TRBJ1-3, with D possibly TRBD1 on 6 matching bases. The V gene lost 5 bases and the J gene lost 0 bases, with 17 bases spanning the gap. This CDR3 has 17 amino acids. Germline V lookup: CDR1 SEHNR, CDR2 FQNEAQ (reference sequence). The CDR3 protein is CASSPRGGPLSGNTIYF. As DNA, the CDR3 is TGTGCCAGCAGCCCCCGGGGGGGCCCACTCTCTGGAAACACCATATATTTT.

V gene TRBV25-1 combines with J gene TRBJ2-5; D gene unclear. Germline CDR1 reads MGHDK; CDR2 reads SYGVNS. This CDR3 is 13 amino acids long. Trimming removed 4 bases at V and 1 base at J, with 7 bases between. CDR3 in amino acids: CASSGSIQETQYF. The DNA for the CDR3 is TGTGCCAGCAGTGGTAGTATCCAAGAGACCCAGTACTTC.

The J gene is TRBJ2-3, the V gene TRBV5-1; 8 bases align to TRBD1. The CDR3 covers 15 residues. Germline V gene lookup returns CDR1 SGHRS and CDR2 YFSETQ. Trimming removed 5 bases from V and 1 base from J; junction bases left unmatched: 6. The DNA of the CDR3 is TGCGCCAGCAGGCCACCGGGACAGGGCACAGATACGCAGTATTTT. Residues: CASRPPGQGTDTQYF.

The V call is TRBV29-1, the J call TRBJ1-2; D remains ambiguous. Germline loops: CDR1 SQVTM, CDR2 ANQGSEA. V lost 0 bases, J lost 10 bases, and 9 bases lay in between. There are 11 residues in the CDR3. The DNA of the CDR3 is TGCAGCGTTGAAGATCCGGGTTACTACACCTTC. Its protein product is CSVEDPGYYTF.

This clone was recorded once. The V and J genes are TRBV23-1 and TRBJ1-5; D not resolved. TRBV23-1 is noted as an ORF with a role that remains uncertain. There are 15 residues in the CDR3. V dropped 0 bases and J dropped 1 base, with 7 bases sitting between them. The CDR3 DNA is TGCGCCAGCAGTCAATCGGAGGAAAGCAATCAGCCCCAGCATTTT. Encoded protein: CASSQSEESNQPQHF.

The rearrangement joins TRBV5-8 to TRBJ2-1, with 7 bases that match TRBD2. This CDR3 comprises 15 residues. Germline V gene sequence: CDR1 SGHTS, CDR2 YDEGEE. The junction had 4 bases not matched to a gene; V was cut back by 0 bases and J by 4 bases. CDR3 sequence (DNA): TGTGCCAGCAGCTTGGCGGTCGGGGGGTACAATGAGCAGTTCTTC. As protein: CASSLAVGGYNEQFF.

V gene TRBV19 combines with J gene TRBJ1-4, with 9 bases that match TRBD1. The germline CDR1 and CDR2 sequences are LNHDA and SQIVND (reference sequence). The CDR3 runs 18 residues. V lost 5 bases and J lost 0; bases outside the gene matches: 10. The CDR3 loop is CASSPGQGTLTTNEKLFF. Written as DNA, the CDR3 is TGTGCCAGTAGTCCCGGACAGGGGACACTCACAACTAATGAAAAACTGTTTTTT.

Only one count was recorded for this clone. J is TRBJ2-4 and V is TRBV4-1, with D maybe TRBD1 (6 bases). Trimming removed 0 bases from V and 0 bases from J, with 24 bases in between. CDR1 is MGHRA and CDR2 is YSYEKL in the germline V gene. The CDR3 consists of 21 residues. The CDR3 DNA reads TGCGCCAGCAGCCAAGAGGTGGCAGGGGCGCAACCTACCCTAGCCAAAAACATTCAGTACTTC. This gives the protein CASSQEVAGAQPTLAKNIQYF.

The CDR3 sequence: CASRGQVGEKNIQYF. The CDR3 DNA is TGTGCCAGCAGAGGACAGGTGGGAGAGAAAAACATTCAGTACTTC. The chain couples TRBV2 to TRBJ2-4; 7 bases agree with TRBD1. Germline V CDR1 and CDR2: SNHLY, FYNNEI. The trim removed 6 bases at V and 4 bases at J, leaving 9 bases unmatched. The length of the CDR3 is 15 residues.

The genes are TRBV28 and TRBJ2-2; 7 positions agree with TRBD2. This CDR3 region has 16 residues. Germline CDR1 and CDR2: MDHEN and SYDVKM. J gave up 8 bases and V 3 bases, and 12 bases lay outside the gene matches. The CDR3 protein is CASSFSGGGTTGELFF. The CDR3 DNA is TGTGCCAGCAGTTTTTCTGGCGGGGGTACAACTGGGGAGCTGTTTTTT.

The chain uses TRBV4-2 and TRBJ2-5; D uncertain. V was clipped by 1 base and J by 0 bases, with 15 bases between them. Germline V gene lookup returns CDR1 LGHNA and CDR2 YNFKEQ. The CDR3 length is 17 residues. The CDR3 region is CASSQGLASKYQETQYF. The DNA for the CDR3 is TGTGCCAGCAGCCAAGGCTTAGCTTCTAAGTACCAAGAGACCCAGTACTTC.

In this sample, this clone turned up once. The V call is TRBV5-1, the J call TRBJ2-5, with 7 nucleotides matching TRBD1. The CDR3 totals 15 residues. V trimming: 4 bases; J trimming: 2 bases; junction bases outside the gene matches: 8. The germline gives CDR1 SGHRS, CDR2 YFSETQ. In DNA, the CDR3 is TGCGCCAGCAGCCTTACAGGGGTGGGACAAGAGACCCAGTACTTC. Translated: CASSLTGVGQETQYF.

J is TRBJ2-4 and V is TRBV5-6; weak D call: TRBD1 (5 bases). The CDR3 length is 19 residues. Germline CDR1 SGHDT, CDR2 YYEEEE. V was shortened by 1 base and J by 0 bases, with 20 bases between the two germline ends. The CDR3 nucleotides are TGTGCCAGCAGCTTGATGTCACAGGAATTGTTTTTAGCCAAAAACATTCAGTACTTC. It translates to CASSLMSQELFLAKNIQYF.

Here the CDR3 reads CASSIPGQGGWGGPQHF. The CDR3 bases are TGTGCCAGTAGTATCCCGGGACAGGGAGGATGGGGGGGGCCCCAGCATTTT. The chain joins TRBV19 to TRBJ1-5, with TRBD1 matching over 9 bases. The ends lost 3 bases at V and 9 bases at J; junction bases unmatched: 15. The germline V gene encodes CDR1 LNHDA and CDR2 SQIVND (reference sequence). CDR3 length equals 17 residues.

The chain combines TRBV7-9 with TRBJ2-7; D remains unclear. Trimming shortened V by 5 bases and J by 0 bases, and 8 bases separated the two germline ends. Per the germline V gene, CDR1 is SEHNR and CDR2 is FQNEAQ (reference sequence). The CDR3 contains 13 residues. The CDR3 is CASSPLSSYEQYF. CDR3 sequence (DNA): TGTGCCAGCAGCCCTTTATCCTCCTACGAGCAGTACTTC. Complete variable domain (other parts from reference TRBV7-9 and TRBJ2-7): DTGVSQNPRHKITKRGQNVTFRCDPISEHNRLYWYRQTLGQGPEFLTYFQNEAQLEKSRLLSDRFSAERPKGSFSTLEIQRTEQGDSAMYLCASSPLSSYEQYFGPGTRLTVT.

This clone was picked up a small number of times. The CDR3 is CASSSKLTGNQPQHF. The CDR3 coding sequence is TGTGCCAGCAGTTCAAAACTTACAGGGAATCAGCCCCAGCATTTT. The rearrangement uses TRBV6-5 and TRBJ1-5, with TRBD1 as a possible D gene (6 bases). This CDR3 has 15 amino acids. CDR1 is MNHEY, CDR2 SVGAGI, per germline. Trimming stripped 4 bases from V and 4 bases from J, with 14 bases between.

The genes are TRBV15 and TRBJ2-7; 9 nucleotides line up with TRBD2. Germline V gene data show CDR1 as LNHNV and CDR2 as YYDKDF (reference sequence). The CDR3 loop spans 16 amino acids. The V gene end was trimmed by 0 bases and the J gene end by 2 bases; junction bases not matched to a gene: 5. CDR3 in DNA: TGTGCCACCAGCAGAGATCTGCTAGCGGGGACCTACGAGCAGTACTTC. Protein sequence: CATSRDLLAGTYEQYF. Full variable domain (remainder filled in from reference TRBV15 and TRBJ2-7): DAMVIQNPRYQVTQFGKPVTLSCSQTLNHNVMYWYQQKSSQAPKLLFHYYDKDFNNEADTPDNFQSRRPNTSFCFLDIRSPGLGDTAMYLCATSRDLLAGTYEQYFGPGTRLTVT.

This clone was observed a single time. The rearrangement links TRBV18 to TRBJ1-5; a possible D gene is TRBD1 (6 bases). Germline V gives CDR1 KGHSH, CDR2 LQKENI. The CDR3 is 15 amino acids. V gave up 5 bases and J gave up 6 bases, with 17 bases separating them. The DNA of the CDR3 is TGTGCCAGCTCAGCCTCAGGGGTACAAGGTCAGCCCCAGCATTTT. This encodes CASSASGVQGQPQHF.